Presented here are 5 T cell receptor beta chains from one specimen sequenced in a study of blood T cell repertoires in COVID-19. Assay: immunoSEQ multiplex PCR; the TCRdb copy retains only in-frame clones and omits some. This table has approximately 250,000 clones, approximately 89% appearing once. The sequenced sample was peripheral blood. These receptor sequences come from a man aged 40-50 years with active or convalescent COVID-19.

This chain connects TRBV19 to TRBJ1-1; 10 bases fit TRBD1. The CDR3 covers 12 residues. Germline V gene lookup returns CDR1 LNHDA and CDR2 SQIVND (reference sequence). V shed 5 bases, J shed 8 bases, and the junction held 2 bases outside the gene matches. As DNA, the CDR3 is TGTGCCAGTAGTGACAGGGGGCGAGAAGCTTTCTTT. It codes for CASSDRGREAFF. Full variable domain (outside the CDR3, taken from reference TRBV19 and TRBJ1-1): DGGITQSPKYLFRKEGQNVTLSCEQNLNHDAMYWYRQDPGQGLRLIYYSQIVNDFQKGDIAEGYSVSREKKESFPLTVTSAQKNPTAFYLCASSDRGREAFFGQGTRLTVV.

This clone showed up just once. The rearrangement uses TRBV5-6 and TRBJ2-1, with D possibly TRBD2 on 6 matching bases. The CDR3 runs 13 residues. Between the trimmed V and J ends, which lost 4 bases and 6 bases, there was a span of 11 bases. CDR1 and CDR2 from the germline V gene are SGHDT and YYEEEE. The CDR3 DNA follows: TGTGCCAGCAGCGCAAGGACTACCAATGAGCAGTTCTTC. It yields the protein CASSARTTNEQFF.

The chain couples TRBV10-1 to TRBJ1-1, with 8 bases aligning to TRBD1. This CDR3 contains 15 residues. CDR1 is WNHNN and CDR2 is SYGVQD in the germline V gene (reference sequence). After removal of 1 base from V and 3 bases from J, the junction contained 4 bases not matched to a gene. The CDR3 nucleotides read TGCGCCAGCAGTGAGTTTTCAGGGGGCTACACTGAAGCTTTCTTT. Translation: CASSEFSGGYTEAFF.

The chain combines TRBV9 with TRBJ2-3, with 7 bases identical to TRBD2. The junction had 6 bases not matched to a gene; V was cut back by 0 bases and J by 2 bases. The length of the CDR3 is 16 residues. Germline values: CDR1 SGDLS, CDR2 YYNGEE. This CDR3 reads CASSVALLADTDTQYF. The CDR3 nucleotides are TGTGCCAGCAGCGTAGCTTTGCTAGCGGACACAGATACGCAGTATTTT.

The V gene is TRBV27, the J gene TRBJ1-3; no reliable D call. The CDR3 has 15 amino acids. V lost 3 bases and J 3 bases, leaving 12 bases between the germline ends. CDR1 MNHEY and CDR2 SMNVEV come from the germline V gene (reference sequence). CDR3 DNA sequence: TGTGCCAGCAGTTTCCGACTTGAGCGTGGAAACACCATATATTTT. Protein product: CASSFRLERGNTIYF.